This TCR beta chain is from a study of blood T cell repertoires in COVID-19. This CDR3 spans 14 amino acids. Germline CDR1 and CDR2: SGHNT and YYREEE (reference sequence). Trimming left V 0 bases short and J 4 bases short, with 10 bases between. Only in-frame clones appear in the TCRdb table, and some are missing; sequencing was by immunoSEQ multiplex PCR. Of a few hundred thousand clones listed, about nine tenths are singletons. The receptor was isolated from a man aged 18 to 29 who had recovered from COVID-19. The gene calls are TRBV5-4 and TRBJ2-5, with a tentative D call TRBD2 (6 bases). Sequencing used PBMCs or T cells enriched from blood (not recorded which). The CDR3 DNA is TGTGCCAGCAGCTTGGGCCTAGCGTCAGAGACCCAGTACTTC. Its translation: CASSLGLASETQYF.